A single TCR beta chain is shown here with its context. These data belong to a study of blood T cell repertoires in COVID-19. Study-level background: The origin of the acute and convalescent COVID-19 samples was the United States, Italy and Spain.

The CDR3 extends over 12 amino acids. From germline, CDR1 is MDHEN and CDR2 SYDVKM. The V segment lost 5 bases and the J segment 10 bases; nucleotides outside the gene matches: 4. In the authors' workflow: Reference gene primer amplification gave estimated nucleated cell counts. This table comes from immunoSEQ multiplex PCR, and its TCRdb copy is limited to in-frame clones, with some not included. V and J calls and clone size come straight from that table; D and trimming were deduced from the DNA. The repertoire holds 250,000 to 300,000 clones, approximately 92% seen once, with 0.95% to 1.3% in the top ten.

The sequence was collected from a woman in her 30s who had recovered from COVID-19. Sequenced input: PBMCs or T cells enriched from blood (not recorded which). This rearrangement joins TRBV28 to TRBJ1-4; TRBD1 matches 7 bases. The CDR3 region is CASSTGQLKLFF. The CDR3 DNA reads TGTGCCAGCAGTACGGGACAGCTAAAACTGTTTTTT.